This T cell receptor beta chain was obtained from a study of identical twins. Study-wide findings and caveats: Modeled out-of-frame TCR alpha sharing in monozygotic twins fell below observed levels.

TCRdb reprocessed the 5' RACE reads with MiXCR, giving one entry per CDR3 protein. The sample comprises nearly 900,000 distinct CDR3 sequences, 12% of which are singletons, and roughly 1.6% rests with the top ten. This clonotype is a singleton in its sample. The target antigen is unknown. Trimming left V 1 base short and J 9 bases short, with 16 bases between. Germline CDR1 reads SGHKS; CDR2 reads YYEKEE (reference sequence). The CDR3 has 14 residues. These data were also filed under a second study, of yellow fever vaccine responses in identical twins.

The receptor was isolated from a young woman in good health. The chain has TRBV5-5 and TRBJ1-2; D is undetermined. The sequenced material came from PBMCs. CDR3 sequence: CASSLYEVRASYTF. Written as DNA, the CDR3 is TGTGCCAGCAGCTTGTACGAGGTTCGGGCTAGCTACACCTTC.